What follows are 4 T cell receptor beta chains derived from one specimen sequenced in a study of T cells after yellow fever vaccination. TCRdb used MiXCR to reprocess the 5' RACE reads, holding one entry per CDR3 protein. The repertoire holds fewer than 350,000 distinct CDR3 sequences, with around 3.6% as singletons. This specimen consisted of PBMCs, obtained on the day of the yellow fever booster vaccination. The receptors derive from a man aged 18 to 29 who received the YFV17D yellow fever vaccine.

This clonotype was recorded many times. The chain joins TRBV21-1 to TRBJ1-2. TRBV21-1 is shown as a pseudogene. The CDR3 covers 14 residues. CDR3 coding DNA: TGTGCCAGCAGCAAACAGGCGGTATACTATGGCTACACCTTC. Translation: CASSKQAVYYGYTF.

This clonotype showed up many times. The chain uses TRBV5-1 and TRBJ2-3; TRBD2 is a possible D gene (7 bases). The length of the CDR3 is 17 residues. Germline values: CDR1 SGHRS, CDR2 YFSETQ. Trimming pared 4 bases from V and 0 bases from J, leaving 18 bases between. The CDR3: CASSPTGRGTSTDTQYF. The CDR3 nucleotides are TGCGCCAGCAGCCCTACAGGGCGGGGGACTAGCACAGATACGCAGTATTTT.

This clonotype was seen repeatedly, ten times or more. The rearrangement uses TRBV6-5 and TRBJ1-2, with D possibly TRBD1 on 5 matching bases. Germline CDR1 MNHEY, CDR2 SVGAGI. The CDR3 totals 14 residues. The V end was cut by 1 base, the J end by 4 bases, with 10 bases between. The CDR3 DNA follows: TGTGCCAGCAGTTACTATCAGGGTTCCTATGGCTACACCTTC. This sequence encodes CASSYYQGSYGYTF.

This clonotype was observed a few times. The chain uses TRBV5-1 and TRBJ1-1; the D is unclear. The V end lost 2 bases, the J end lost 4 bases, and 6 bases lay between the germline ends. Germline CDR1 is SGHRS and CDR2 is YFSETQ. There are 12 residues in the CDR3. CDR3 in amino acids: CASSFGPTEAFF. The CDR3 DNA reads TGCGCCAGCAGCTTCGGGCCCACTGAAGCTTTCTTT.